This T cell receptor (beta chain) was captured by sequencing in a study of T cells after yellow fever vaccination. Points from the study as a whole: The presence of abundant clonotypes contaminating from the bulk population was possible in FACS-sorted repertoires.

The V gene lost 5 bases and the J gene lost 5 bases, with 15 bases spanning the gap. Germline assignment: CDR1 MNHEY and CDR2 SVGEGT. The CDR3 sequence is 15 residues long. Generation of TCR cDNA used 5'RACE template switching (which added a universal primer site and UMIs). In TCRdb, the 5' RACE reads were re-called with MiXCR into one record per CDR3 protein. This sample has around 400,000 distinct CDR3 sequences, with around 10% found just once. This clonotype came up a few times. Its antigen is not identified. The TCR sequence derives from a man between 18 and 35 years old who received the YFV17D yellow fever vaccine. The source material was PBMCs, sampled on the day of the first yellow fever vaccination. The V and J genes are TRBV6-2 or TRBV6-3 and TRBJ1-4, with D possibly matching TRBD1 (5 bases). The chain's CDR3 is CASSRSGTVNEKLFF. CDR3 bases: TGTGCCAGCAGTCGGTCCGGGACGGTGAATGAAAAACTGTTTTTT.